Listed below are T cell receptor beta chains from one sample, sequenced in a study of response to subunit inactivated influenza vaccine. TCRdb passed the RT-PCR reads through MiXCR, listing each CDR3 protein once. This table has 500,000 to 600,000 distinct CDR3 sequences, under 9% appearing once. The sample consisted of PBMCs from blood, taken 23 to 25 months after vaccination. All receptors come from a man between 50 and 70 years old who received an inactivated influenza vaccine. CDR3s include the opening cysteine and the closing phenylalanine or tryptophan. The order of the fields is J gene, clone size, V gene, D gene, CDR3 protein, CDR3 DNA. The D gene is left open where the match is weak. The size entry is marked missing in some rows and otherwise reads once, few, many or a size class.

j_call: TRBJ2-5; clone_size: many; v_call: TRBV5-1; d_call: TRBD1; cdr3_aa: CASSLGTGETQYF; cdr3_nt: TGTGCCAGCAGTCTCGGGACAGGAGAGACCCAGTACTTC
j_call: TRBJ2-3; clone_size: -; v_call: TRBV7-2; d_call: -; cdr3_aa: CASSRGIGDTQYF; cdr3_nt: TGTGCCAGCAGCCGTGGGATTGGAGATACGCAGTATTTT
j_call: TRBJ2-3; clone_size: -; v_call: TRBV5-1; d_call: TRBD1; cdr3_aa: CASSTDRVDTQYF; cdr3_nt: TGCGCCAGCAGCACGGACAGGGTGGATACGCAGTATTTT
j_call: TRBJ2-3; clone_size: few; v_call: TRBV28; d_call: TRBD2; cdr3_aa: CASGTSGSTDTQYF; cdr3_nt: TGTGCCAGCGGAACTAGCGGGAGCACAGATACGCAGTATTTT
j_call: TRBJ1-5; clone_size: -; v_call: TRBV12-3/TRBV12-4; d_call: -; cdr3_aa: CASSRTGQPQHF; cdr3_nt: TGTGCCAGCAGCCGAACGGGTCAGCCCCAGCATTTT
j_call: TRBJ2-2; clone_size: -; v_call: TRBV19; d_call: TRBD2; cdr3_aa: CASRSGGPRTGELFF; cdr3_nt: TGTGCCAGTCGATCGGGAGGGCCACGGACCGGGGAGCTGTTTTTT
j_call: TRBJ2-7; clone_size: many; v_call: TRBV10-2; d_call: -; cdr3_aa: CASSVVTYEQYF; cdr3_nt: TGCGCCAGCAGTGTGGTCACCTACGAGCAGTACTTC
j_call: TRBJ1-4; clone_size: few; v_call: TRBV5-1; d_call: -; cdr3_aa: CASSNGQPTNEKLFF; cdr3_nt: TGCGCCAGCAGCAATGGACAGCCAACTAATGAAAAACTGTTTTTT
j_call: TRBJ1-5; clone_size: -; v_call: TRBV12-3/TRBV12-4; d_call: TRBD1; cdr3_aa: CASSLQTGGNQPQHF; cdr3_nt: TGTGCCAGCAGTCTCCAGACAGGGGGCAATCAGCCCCAGCATTTT
j_call: TRBJ2-3; clone_size: -; v_call: TRBV15; d_call: TRBD1; cdr3_aa: CATSSSRQGGQYF; cdr3_nt: TGTGCCACCAGCAGTTCACGACAGGGTGGGCAGTATTTT
j_call: TRBJ2-5; clone_size: -; v_call: TRBV5-1; d_call: -; cdr3_aa: CASSREARSQETQYF; cdr3_nt: TGCGCCAGCAGCCGGGAAGCTCGATCCCAAGAGACCCAGTACTTC
j_call: TRBJ1-5; clone_size: many; v_call: TRBV12-3/TRBV12-4; d_call: -; cdr3_aa: CASSSNWQPQHF; cdr3_nt: TGTGCCAGCAGTAGTAACTGGCAGCCCCAGCATTTT
j_call: TRBJ2-7; clone_size: many; v_call: TRBV24-1; d_call: -; cdr3_aa: CATSEAISYEQYF; cdr3_nt: TGTGCCACCAGTGAGGCAATCTCCTACGAGCAGTACTTC
j_call: TRBJ2-7; clone_size: -; v_call: TRBV10-3; d_call: TRBD2; cdr3_aa: CAISESGGRNYEQYF; cdr3_nt: TGTGCCATCAGTGAGAGTGGCGGGAGGAACTACGAGCAGTACTTC
j_call: TRBJ2-1; clone_size: few; v_call: TRBV29-1; d_call: -; cdr3_aa: CSVSLGYNEQFF; cdr3_nt: TGCAGCGTTTCTCTGGGATACAATGAGCAGTTCTTC
j_call: TRBJ2-3; clone_size: few; v_call: TRBV6-5; d_call: -; cdr3_aa: CASSYPSRDTDTQYF; cdr3_nt: TGTGCCAGCAGTTACCCTTCCCGGGACACAGATACGCAGTATTTT
j_call: TRBJ1-2; clone_size: -; v_call: TRBV7-2; d_call: TRBD1; cdr3_aa: CASSLAGTGNGYTF; cdr3_nt: TGTGCCAGCAGCTTGGCCGGGACAGGGAATGGCTACACCTTC
j_call: TRBJ1-4; clone_size: -; v_call: TRBV15; d_call: -; cdr3_aa: CATSRVAGPPNEKLFF; cdr3_nt: TGTGCCACCAGCAGAGTTGCGGGACCGCCTAATGAAAAACTGTTTTTT
j_call: TRBJ1-2; clone_size: many; v_call: TRBV29-1; d_call: TRBD1; cdr3_aa: CSVDAMGQDIYGYTF; cdr3_nt: TGCAGCGTTGATGCCATGGGACAGGACATTTATGGCTACACCTTC
j_call: TRBJ1-2; clone_size: few; v_call: TRBV9; d_call: -; cdr3_aa: CASSVQGDYGYTF; cdr3_nt: TGTGCCAGCAGCGTTCAGGGTGACTATGGCTACACCTTC
j_call: TRBJ2-3; clone_size: few; v_call: TRBV12-3/TRBV12-4; d_call: TRBD1; cdr3_aa: CASSVRDRPFFRASDTQYF; cdr3_nt: TGTGCCAGCAGTGTCCGGGACAGGCCTTTTTTTCGGGCTTCAGATACGCAGTATTTT
j_call: TRBJ2-3; clone_size: many; v_call: TRBV5-2; d_call: -; cdr3_aa: CASNNPAGQGSLAGGPSTDTQYF; cdr3_nt: TGTGCCAGCAACAATCCCGCGGGACAGGGCTCTCTAGCGGGGGGCCCTAGCACAGATACGCAGTATTTT